These T cell receptor beta chains were read from a single sample in a study of blood T cell repertoires in COVID-19. Generated by immunoSEQ multiplex PCR, the TCRdb table keeps only in-frame clones and is missing some. The repertoire holds about 310,000 clones, with around nine tenths as singletons. Sample: PBMCs or T cells enriched from blood (not recorded which). All receptors come from a woman in her twenties or thirties who had recovered from COVID-19. The CDR3 runs from the conserved cysteine through the conserved F or W.

TRBV6-1 CASSEQAGANVLTF
TRBV5-1 CASSLAGPGSDYGYTF
TRBV5-8 CASSLGQYNQPQHF
TRBV6-5 CASVRGTEAFF
TRBV5-1 CASSPGTVLGGYTF
TRBV6-4 CASNTSGLPF
TRBV29-1 CSVEIGGEGYTF
TRBV4-1 CASSQVSDYGYTF
TRBV28 CASSPGTYGYTF
TRBV7-9 CASSLPQRIAGGPTGEQFF
TRBV15 CATSGYRDTPYNEQFF
TRBV6-2/TRBV6-3 CASSYRAGRSYNEQFF
TRBV3-1/TRBV3-2 CASSQDRRPGGSNTEAFF
TRBV21-1 CASSKEGQGRETQYF
TRBV2 CASTFRDRGYGYTF
TRBV10-3 CATRPLSGSYEQYF
TRBV5-1 CASSLRTEETQYF
TRBV27 CASSLTLNTEAFF
TRBV20-1 CSATQYYGYTF
TRBV19 CASSMRRQPGYTF
TRBV25-1 CASSSGERNEKLFF
TRBV15 CATSREAGTEAFF
TRBV27 CASSLRGGIGGNTIYF
TRBV2 CASSEAGEQFF
TRBV5-4 CASSWDSPGANVLTF
TRBV12-5 CASGPLLFNSPLHF
TRBV7-2 CASSLVGVYEQYF
TRBV7-6 CASSSVTGELFF
TRBV27 CATNAGTSPYEQYF
TRBV6-5 CASSSWTSGNFYEQYF
TRBV5-1 CASSNLDSLNTEAFF